This T cell receptor beta chain was profiled in a study of T cells after yellow fever vaccination. Study context: The SMART-Seq v4 Ultra Low Input method served to prepare the low-cell-number fractions. Study outcomes and limitations: Though it reached lower strength, the secondary response hit its peak faster, day 5 versus 15. A small share of clonotypes appeared in both CD4 and CD8 compartments.

This CDR3 spans 14 amino acids. The V segment lost 2 bases and the J segment 9 bases; nucleotides outside the gene matches: 9. Germline V lookup: CDR1 DFQATT, CDR2 SNEGSKA (reference sequence). The authors made TCR cDNA by 5'RACE template switching, adding a universal primer site and UMIs. TCRdb analysed the 5' RACE reads with MiXCR anew, one entry per CDR3 protein. This repertoire shows some 300,000 distinct CDR3 sequences, under 9% found once; its top ten account for 3% to 3.5%. This clonotype was seen more than once but under ten times. Its cognate antigen is unknown. The sample in question was CD4+ T cells sorted from PBMCs, obtained 5 days after the yellow fever booster vaccination. This sequence joins TRBV20-1 and TRBJ2-1; 8 bases fit TRBD1. The source of this sequence is a man younger than 35 who received the YFV17D yellow fever vaccine. The CDR3 nucleotides are TGCAGTGCTAGATTCCAGCAGGGGGCCGGTGAGCAGTTCTTC. It specifies CSARFQQGAGEQFF.